What follows are 14 T cell receptor beta chains derived from one specimen sequenced in a study of blood T cell repertoires in COVID-19. Repertoires were generated with immunoSEQ multiplex PCR, while TCRdb's copy carries only in-frame clones and drops some. Seen here are over 300,000 clones, almost 90% observed once, and the top ten hold 6.5% to 7%. The sample taken for sequencing was peripheral blood. All receptors come from a man aged 18 to 35 with active or convalescent COVID-19.

This sequence joins TRBV29-1 and TRBJ1-1; D may be TRBD1 (5 bases). This CDR3 is 11 amino acids long. Germline V CDR1 and CDR2: SQVTM, ANQGSEA. The V end lost 4 bases, the J end lost 8 bases, and 11 bases lay between the germline ends. DNA of the CDR3: TGCAGCGTTGCCGGGGGGTGGGAAGCTTTCTTT. Amino acid sequence: CSVAGGWEAFF.

The rearrangement joins TRBV21-1 to TRBJ1-2. TRBV21-1 is a listed pseudogene. The CDR3 loop spans 15 amino acids. The CDR3 bases are TGTGCCAGCAGCAAAGAAGGGACTCCTAACTATGGCTACACCTTC. Encoded protein: CASSKEGTPNYGYTF.

The chain carries TRBV5-1 and TRBJ2-7, with 9 bases aligning to TRBD2. Germline V gene sequence: CDR1 SGHRS, CDR2 YFSETQ. V shed 2 bases and J 5 bases; nucleotides not matched to a gene: 14. The CDR3 consists of 17 residues. CDR3 loop: CASSFEGREGRQDEQYF. CDR3 bases: TGCGCCAGCAGCTTCGAAGGGCGGGAGGGCAGGCAGGACGAGCAGTACTTC.

V gene TRBV24-1 combines with J gene TRBJ2-5; 13 positions agree with TRBD2. Germline lookup yields CDR1 KGHDR and CDR2 SFDVKD. J gave up 4 bases and V 4 bases, and 5 bases lay outside the gene matches. There are 16 residues in the CDR3. CDR3 DNA sequence: TGTGCCACCAGTGACCGGACTAGCGGGAGTCTAGAGACCCAGTACTTC. Its translation is CATSDRTSGSLETQYF.

The chain has TRBV6-5 and TRBJ2-1, with 7 bases fitting TRBD2. The V and J ends lost 0 bases and 10 bases, in that order; junction bases with no gene match: 3. Germline-derived CDR1 and CDR2 are MNHEY and SVGAGI. The CDR3 loop spans 13 amino acids. CDR3 DNA: TGTGCCAGCAGTTACTCGATGGGAGGGGAGCAGTTCTTC. Residues: CASSYSMGGEQFF.

The chain uses TRBV18 and TRBJ1-2, with 9 bases matching TRBD1. This CDR3 has 13 residues. The V and J ends lost 3 bases and 8 bases, in that order; junction bases with no gene match: 4. Per germline, CDR1 KGHSH and CDR2 LQKENI. CDR3 protein: CASSPRTGDGYTF. In nucleotides, the CDR3 is TGTGCCAGCTCACCGAGGACAGGGGACGGCTACACCTTC.

The V and J genes are TRBV29-1 and TRBJ1-1, with D tentatively TRBD1 (6 bases). There are 15 residues in the CDR3. V gave up 6 bases and J gave up 7 bases, with 24 bases separating them. Germline V lookup: CDR1 SQVTM, CDR2 ANQGSEA. The CDR3 DNA is TGCAGCGTATCCTACAGGGCCCTTAATGGGGTTGAAGCTTTCTTT. Protein product: CSVSYRALNGVEAFF.

This clone was recorded only once. The chain is built from TRBV7-3 and TRBJ2-1; 8 bases map to TRBD1. J was trimmed by 9 bases and V by 4 bases; bases with no gene match: 11. Germline CDR1 reads SGHTA; CDR2 reads FQGTGA. The CDR3 covers 15 residues. The CDR3 nucleotides are TGTGCCAGCAGCTCGCCAGGGACAGGCTACGGTGAGCAGTTCTTC. It specifies CASSSPGTGYGEQFF.

On this clone itself: One junction end does not reproduce the germline sequence, and a read error may be involved. The rearrangement links TRBV19 to TRBJ2-6; D is possibly TRBD1 (5 bases). The CDR3 loop spans 17 amino acids. Germline V lookup: CDR1 LNHDA, CDR2 SQIVND (reference sequence). CDR3: CASSRWSGYSGANVLTF. CDR3 in DNA: TGTGCCAGTAGTAGGTGGTCAGGCTACTCTGGGGCCAACGTGCTGACTTTC.

The J gene is TRBJ1-1, the V gene TRBV4-1; TRBD1 matches at 8 bases. The V gene end was trimmed by 4 bases and the J gene end by 0 bases; junction bases not matched to a gene: 1. Germline CDR1 is MGHRA and CDR2 is YSYEKL. CDR3 size: 14 residues. This chain's CDR3 is CASSLRGLNTEAFF. DNA of the CDR3: TGCGCCAGCAGCCTCAGGGGGCTGAACACTGAAGCTTTCTTT.

The V and J genes are TRBV28 and TRBJ2-3; 7 bases map to TRBD2. This CDR3 is 13 amino acids long. Germline V gene lookup returns CDR1 MDHEN and CDR2 SYDVKM. The CDR3 sequence is CGANASGRDTQYF. CDR3 nucleotide sequence: TGTGGGGCAAATGCTAGCGGACGAGATACGCAGTATTTT.

A few counts support this clone. The chain carries TRBV7-2 and TRBJ1-1, with no clear D. This CDR3 region has 15 residues. V was shortened by 0 bases and J by 0 bases, with 8 bases between the two germline ends. From germline, CDR1 is SGHTA and CDR2 FQGNSA. In nucleotides, the CDR3 is TGTGCCAGCAGCTTAGCAGGCAGGATGAACACTGAAGCTTTCTTT. Translation gives CASSLAGRMNTEAFF.

This sequence joins TRBV2 and TRBJ1-4; a weak D match, TRBD1 (5 bases). This CDR3 has 15 residues. The germline V and J ends were trimmed by 0 bases and 8 bases, with 13 bases remaining between them. Germline CDR1 SNHLY, CDR2 FYNNEI. CDR3 DNA sequence: TGTGCCAGCAGTGAAGCCGGCAGGGCCCGGGAAAAACTGTTTTTT. Translated: CASSEAGRAREKLFF.

The chain employs TRBV28 and TRBJ2-7; D unclear. The V gene's germline CDR1 is MDHEN and CDR2 SYDVKM. There are 12 residues in the CDR3. Trimming took off 5 bases at V and 3 bases at J, with 8 bases between the two ends. The CDR3: CASSLIDYEQYF. The CDR3 DNA follows: TGTGCCAGCAGTCTGATAGACTACGAGCAGTACTTC.